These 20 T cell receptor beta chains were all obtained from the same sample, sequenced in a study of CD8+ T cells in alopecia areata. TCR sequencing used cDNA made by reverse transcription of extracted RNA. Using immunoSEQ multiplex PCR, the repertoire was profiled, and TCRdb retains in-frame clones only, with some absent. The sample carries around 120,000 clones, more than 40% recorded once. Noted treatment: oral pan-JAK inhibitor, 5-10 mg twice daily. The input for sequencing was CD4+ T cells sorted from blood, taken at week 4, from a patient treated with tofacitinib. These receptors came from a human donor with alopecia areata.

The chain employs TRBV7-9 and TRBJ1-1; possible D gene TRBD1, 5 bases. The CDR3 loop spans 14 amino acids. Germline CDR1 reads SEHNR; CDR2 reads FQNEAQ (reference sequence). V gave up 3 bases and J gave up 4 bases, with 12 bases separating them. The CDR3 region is CASSFEGQATEAFF. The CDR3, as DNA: TGTGCCAGCAGCTTCGAGGGGCAGGCCACTGAAGCTTTCTTT.

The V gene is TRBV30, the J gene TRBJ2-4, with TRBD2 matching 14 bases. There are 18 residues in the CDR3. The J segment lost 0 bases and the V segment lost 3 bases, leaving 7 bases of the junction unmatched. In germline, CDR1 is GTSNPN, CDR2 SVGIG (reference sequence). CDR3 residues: CAWSGGLAGALAKNIQYF. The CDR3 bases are TGTGCCTGGAGCGGGGGACTAGCGGGAGCTCTAGCCAAAAACATTCAGTACTTC.

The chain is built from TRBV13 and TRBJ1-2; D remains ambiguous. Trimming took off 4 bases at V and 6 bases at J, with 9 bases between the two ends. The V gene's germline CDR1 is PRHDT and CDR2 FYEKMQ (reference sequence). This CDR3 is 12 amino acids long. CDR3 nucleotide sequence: TGTGCCAGCAGCTATTCACAAGATGGCTACACCTTC. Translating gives CASSYSQDGYTF.

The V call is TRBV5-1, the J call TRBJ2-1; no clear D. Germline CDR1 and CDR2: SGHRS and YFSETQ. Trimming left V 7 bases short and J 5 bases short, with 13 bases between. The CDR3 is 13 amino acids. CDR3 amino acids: CASAEAKDNEQFF. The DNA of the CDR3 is TGCGCCAGCGCGGAAGCGAAGGACAATGAGCAGTTCTTC.

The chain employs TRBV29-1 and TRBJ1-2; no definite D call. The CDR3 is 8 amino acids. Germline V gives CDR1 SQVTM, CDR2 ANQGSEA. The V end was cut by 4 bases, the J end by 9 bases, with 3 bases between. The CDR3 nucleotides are TGCAGCGTTGGCAGCTACACCTTC. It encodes CSVGSYTF.

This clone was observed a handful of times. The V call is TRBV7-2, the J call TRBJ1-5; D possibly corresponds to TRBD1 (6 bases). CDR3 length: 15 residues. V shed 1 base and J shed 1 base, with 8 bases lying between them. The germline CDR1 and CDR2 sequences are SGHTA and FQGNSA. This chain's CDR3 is CASSLGQASNQPQHF. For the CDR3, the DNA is TGTGCCAGCAGCTTAGGACAGGCGAGCAATCAGCCCCAGCATTTT.

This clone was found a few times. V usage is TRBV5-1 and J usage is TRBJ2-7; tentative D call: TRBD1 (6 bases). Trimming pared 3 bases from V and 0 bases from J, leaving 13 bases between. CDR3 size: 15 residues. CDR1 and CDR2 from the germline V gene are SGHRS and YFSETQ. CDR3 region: CASSSQGTGSYEQYF. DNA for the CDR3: TGCGCCAGCAGCTCCCAGGGGACGGGCTCCTACGAGCAGTACTTC.

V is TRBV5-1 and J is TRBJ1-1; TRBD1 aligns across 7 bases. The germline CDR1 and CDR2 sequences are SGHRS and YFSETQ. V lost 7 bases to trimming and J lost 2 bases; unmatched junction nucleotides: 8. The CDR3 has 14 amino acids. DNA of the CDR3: TGCGCCAGCGGAGCACAGGGGTATAACACTGAAGCTTTCTTT. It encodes CASGAQGYNTEAFF. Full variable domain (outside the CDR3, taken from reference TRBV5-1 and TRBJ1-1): KAGVTQTPRYLIKTRGQQVTLSCSPISGHRSVSWYQQTPGQGLQFLFEYFSETQRNKGNFPGRFSGRQFSNSRSEMNVSTLELGDSALYLCASGAQGYNTEAFFGQGTRLTVV.

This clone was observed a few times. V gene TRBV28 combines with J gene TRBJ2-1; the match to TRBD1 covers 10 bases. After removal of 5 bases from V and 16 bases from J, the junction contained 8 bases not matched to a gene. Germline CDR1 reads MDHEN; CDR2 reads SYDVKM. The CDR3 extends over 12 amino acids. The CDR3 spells CASSTTGTGEFF. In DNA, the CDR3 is TGTGCCAGCAGTACGACCGGGACAGGGGAATTCTTC.

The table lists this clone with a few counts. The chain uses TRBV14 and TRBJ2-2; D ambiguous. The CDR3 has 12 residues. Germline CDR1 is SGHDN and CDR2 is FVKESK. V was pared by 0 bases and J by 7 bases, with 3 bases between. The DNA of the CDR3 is TGTGCCAGCAGCCAAGAAGTCGGGGAGCTGTTTTTT. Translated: CASSQEVGELFF. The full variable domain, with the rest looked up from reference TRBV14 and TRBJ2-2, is EAGVTQFPSHSVIEKGQTVTLRCDPISGHDNLYWYRRVMGKEIKFLLHFVKESKQDESGMPNNRFLAERTGGTYSTLKVQPAELEDSGVYFCASSQEVGELFFGEGSRLTVL.

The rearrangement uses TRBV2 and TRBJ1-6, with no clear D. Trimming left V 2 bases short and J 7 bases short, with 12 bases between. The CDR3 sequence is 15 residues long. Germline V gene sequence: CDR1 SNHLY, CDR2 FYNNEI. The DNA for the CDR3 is TGTGCCAGCAGTGAACAGCGCGGGCGGAATTCACCCCTCCACTTT. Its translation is CASSEQRGRNSPLHF. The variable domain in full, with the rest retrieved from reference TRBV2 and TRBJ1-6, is EPEVTQTPSHQVTQMGQEVILRCVPISNHLYFYWYRQILGQKVEFLVSFYNNEISEKSEIFDDQFSVERPDGSNFTLKIRSTKLEDSAMYFCASSEQRGRNSPLHFGNGTRLTVT.

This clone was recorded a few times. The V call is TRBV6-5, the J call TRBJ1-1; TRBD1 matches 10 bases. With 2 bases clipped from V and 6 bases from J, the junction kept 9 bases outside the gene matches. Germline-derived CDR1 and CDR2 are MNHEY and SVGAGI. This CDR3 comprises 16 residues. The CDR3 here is CASSYRLDRGIAEAFF. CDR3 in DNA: TGTGCCAGCAGTTACCGCCTGGACAGGGGGATTGCTGAAGCTTTCTTT.

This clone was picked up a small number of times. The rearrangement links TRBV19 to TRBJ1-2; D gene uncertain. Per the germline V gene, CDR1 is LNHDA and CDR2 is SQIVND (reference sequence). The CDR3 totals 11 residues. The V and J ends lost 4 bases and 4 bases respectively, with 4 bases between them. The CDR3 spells CASSRSYGYTF. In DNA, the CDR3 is TGTGCCAGTAGTAGGAGCTATGGCTACACCTTC.

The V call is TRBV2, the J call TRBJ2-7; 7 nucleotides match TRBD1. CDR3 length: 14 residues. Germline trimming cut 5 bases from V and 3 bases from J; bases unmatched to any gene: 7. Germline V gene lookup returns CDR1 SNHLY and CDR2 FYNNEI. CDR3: CASSRQGSDYEQYF. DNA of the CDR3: TGTGCCAGCAGTCGACAGGGCTCTGACTACGAGCAGTACTTC.

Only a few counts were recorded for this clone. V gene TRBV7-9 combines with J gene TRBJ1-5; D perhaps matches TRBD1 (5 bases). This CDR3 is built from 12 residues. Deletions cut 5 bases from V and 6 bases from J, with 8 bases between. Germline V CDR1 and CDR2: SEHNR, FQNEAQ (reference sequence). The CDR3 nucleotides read TGTGCCAGCAGCCGAGGGGTTCAGCCCCAGCATTTT. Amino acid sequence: CASSRGVQPQHF.

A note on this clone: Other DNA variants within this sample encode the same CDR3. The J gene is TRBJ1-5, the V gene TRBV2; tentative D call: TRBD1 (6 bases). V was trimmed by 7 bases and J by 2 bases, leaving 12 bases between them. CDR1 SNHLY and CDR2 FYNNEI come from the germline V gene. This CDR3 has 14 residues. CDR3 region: CASTRGNGNQPQHF. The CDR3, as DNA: TGTGCCAGCACAAGGGGGAATGGCAATCAGCCCCAGCATTTT.

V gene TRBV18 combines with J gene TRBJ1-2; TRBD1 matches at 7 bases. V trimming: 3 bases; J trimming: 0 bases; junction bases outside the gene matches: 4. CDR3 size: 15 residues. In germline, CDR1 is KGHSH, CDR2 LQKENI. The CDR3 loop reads CASSPGQASNYGYTF. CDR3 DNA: TGTGCCAGCTCACCCGGACAGGCTTCTAACTATGGCTACACCTTC.

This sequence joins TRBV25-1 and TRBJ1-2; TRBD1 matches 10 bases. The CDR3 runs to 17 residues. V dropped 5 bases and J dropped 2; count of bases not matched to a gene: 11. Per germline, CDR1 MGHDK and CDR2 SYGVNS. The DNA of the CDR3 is TGTGCCAGCAGTCCACCCCTGAGGACAGGGGGAAACTATGGCTACACCTTC. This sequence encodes CASSPPLRTGGNYGYTF.

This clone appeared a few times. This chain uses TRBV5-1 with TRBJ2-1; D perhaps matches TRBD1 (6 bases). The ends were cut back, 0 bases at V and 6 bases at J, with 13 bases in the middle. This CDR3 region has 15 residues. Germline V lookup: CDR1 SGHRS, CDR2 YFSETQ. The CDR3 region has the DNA TGCGCCAGCAGCTTGGAGGGCAGGGGCGGCAATGAGCAGTTCTTC. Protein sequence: CASSLEGRGGNEQFF.

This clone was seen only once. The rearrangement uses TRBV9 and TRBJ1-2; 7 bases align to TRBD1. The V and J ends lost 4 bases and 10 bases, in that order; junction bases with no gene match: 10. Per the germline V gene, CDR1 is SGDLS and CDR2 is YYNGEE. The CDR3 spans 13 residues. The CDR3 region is CASSPRDSVHYTF. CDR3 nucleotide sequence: TGTGCCAGCAGCCCGAGGGACAGTGTGCACTACACCTTC.